This T cell receptor (beta chain) was profiled in a study of identical twins (dated by TCRdb to 2016 to 2017). Some background on the complete study: TCR alpha and beta repertoires from monozygotic twins, unrelated adults of various ages and cord blood were deep-sequenced to test whether fetal clonotypes persist. To rule out contamination, the twin experiments were replicated at different times with different library preparation protocols.

The germline V gene (reference sequence) provides CDR1 DFQATT and CDR2 SNEGSKA. The germline V end is reduced by 4 bases and the J end by 1 base; junction bases left unmatched: 4. The CDR3 holds 14 amino acids from the cysteine to the phenylalanine. Here the CDR3 DNA is all that survives: 42 bases in frame from base 1. Broader findings and caveats from the paper: A weaker excess of twin sharing was found in beta out-of-frame sequences because the signal-to-noise ratio was lowered by fewer shared sequences. Invariant T cells such as MAIT and iNKT could partly confound zero-insertion analyses, though diverse VJ usage argued against this for most clonotypes. Because the same donors could not be followed over many years, the conclusions relied on cross-sectional statistical analysis. Recombination models systematically underestimated out-of-frame TCR alpha sharing in monozygotic twins but agreed with sharing between unrelated individuals. Abundant cord blood beta clonotypes carried fewer insertions; young adult naive repertoires showed a weaker similar trend, while memory repertoires showed none. Compared with coincidental sharing between unrelated individuals, an excess of low generation-probability sequences was observed among out-of-frame TCR alpha sequences shared between twins.

The library was obtained by 5' RACE. Sequencing took place on an Illumina HiSeq 2000. Template switching introduced a universal primer binding site; the final cDNA contained a unique molecular identifier, enabling accurate counting of TCR cDNA molecules. Specific primers in the conserved constant-segment region were used to synthesize first-strand cDNA for the TCR alpha and beta chains. To control for contamination, each cDNA library was double barcoded with a SMART-Mk sample barcode plus Illumina barcodes. Two successive PCR steps introduced TruSeq adapter sequences along with Illumina sample barcodes. Sequencing of the TCR alpha and beta cDNA libraries was done on the Illumina HiSeq platform using custom primers. The authors' analysis ran thus. MiGEC processed the raw reads to extract unique molecular identifiers, while MiXCR was used to determine the CDR3 positions. For each individual, recombination models were inferred using an EM algorithm with the repgenHMM and IGoR tools. Shared clonotypes were analyzed with the tcR package in R, and sharing was normalized by the product of cloneset sizes. To study raw recombination free of thymic and clonal selection effects, out-of-frame nonproductive sequences were analyzed. TCRdb reanalyzed the raw reads on its own, using fastp at Q25 for trimming and MiXCR for clone calling, and kept in-frame beta chains. CDR3 protein sequences are deduplicated, and each keeps its most common genes and DNA. The V and J calls and clone size come from TCRdb's table, not from the authors' own analysis. The sample table holds hundreds of thousands of distinct CDR3 sequences, of which 20% to 25% were seen once. In total, the top ten clones hold approximately 0.52% of the sample.

Remarks on this clonotype: What antigen it recognizes has not been identified. No quality values exist for individual bases; no much larger clone is one base distant.

All donors were healthy Caucasians. Three pairs of female monozygotic twins, all aged 18 to 29 years, were included in the twin cohort. Positive isolation kits from Invitrogen were used to isolate CD4+ and CD8+ T cell populations. These sequences were also reported in another study, on yellow fever vaccine responses in identical twins. As that second paper reports: The authors reported that the T cell response to vaccination in identical twins appeared partly convergent and partly personalized. The study precisely tracked vaccine-responding T cell clones in identical twins.

The chain was built from TRBV20-1 and TRBJ1-2, with 9 junctional bases fitting TRBD1. Sequencing was performed on CD4+ T cells sorted from blood. The sequence was obtained from a woman aged 18-29 years in good health. The base sequence is TGCAGTGCTACAAGGGACAGGGATAACTATGGCTACACCTTC. Translated, it gives CSATRDRDNYGYTF.